This entry concerns a single TCR beta chain. Genes here carry mouse names. The CDR3 end falls 1 residue outside the read, so it is completed with the germline J gene. This sample stems from a study of tissue T cells after allogeneic stem cell transplantation. From germline, CDR1 is LGHNA and CDR2 YNLKQL (reference sequence). V dropped 1 base and J dropped 5; count of bases not matched to a gene: 1. There are 14 residues in the CDR3. Data came from immunoSEQ multiplex PCR; TCRdb stores just in-frame clones and leaves some out. The table shows roughly 6,800 clones, with roughly 47% occurring only once. Time point in this sample: mouse harvest day 7 after allogeneic transplant. Tail vein injection delivered 10^7 T-cell-depleted bone marrow cells and 10^6 splenic CD5+ T cells.

The chain employs TRBV5 and TRBJ1-4; 7 bases align to TRBD1. This clonotype originated in a female BALB/c mouse given C57BL/6 T cells with graft-versus-host disease after an allogeneic hematopoietic cell transplant. Material: gut tissue. The part of the CDR3 DNA that was read is TGTGCCAGCAGCCAAGTGGGACAGAACGAAAGATTATTT. The encoded protein is CASSQVGQNERLF. The CDR3 in its entirety is CASSQVGQNERLFF.